This T cell receptor beta chain emerged from a study of T cell changes during pregnancy in multiple sclerosis. To note about this clone: The identical CDR3 is also encoded by other nucleotide sequences in the sample.

Measured with immunoSEQ multiplex PCR; TCRdb has only the in-frame clones, and not every one. The sample shows some 99,000 clones, about 93% of them seen only once. V dropped 2 bases and J dropped 2 bases, with 7 bases sitting between them. The CDR3 totals 13 residues. CDR1 and CDR2 from the germline V gene are SGHTA and FQGNSA. This TCR was sampled from a female donor with multiple sclerosis, enrolled in a pregnancy study. The sequencing here drew on peripheral blood, taken after pregnancy. The rearrangement joins TRBV7-2 to TRBJ2-7; D perhaps matches TRBD1 (5 bases). The CDR3, as DNA: TGTGCCAGCAGCTTACAGGGAACCTACGAGCAGTACTTC. Protein product: CASSLQGTYEQYF.